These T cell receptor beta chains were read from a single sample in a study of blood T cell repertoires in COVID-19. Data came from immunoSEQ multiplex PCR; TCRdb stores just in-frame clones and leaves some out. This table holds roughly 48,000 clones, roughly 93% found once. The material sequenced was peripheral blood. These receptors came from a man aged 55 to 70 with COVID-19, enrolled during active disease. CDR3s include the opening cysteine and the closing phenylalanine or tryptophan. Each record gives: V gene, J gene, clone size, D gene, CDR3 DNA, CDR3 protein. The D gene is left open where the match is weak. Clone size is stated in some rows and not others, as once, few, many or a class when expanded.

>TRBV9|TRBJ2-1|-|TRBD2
TGTGCCAGCAGCGCAAACAGCGGGAGAGTCAACAATGAGCAGTTCTTC
CASSANSGRVNNEQFF
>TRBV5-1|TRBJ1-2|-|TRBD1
TGCGCCAGCAGCAAACCGGGACAGGGACATGGCTACACCTTC
CASSKPGQGHGYTF
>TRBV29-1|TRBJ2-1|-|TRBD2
TGCAGCGTTGAAGGTCTTAGCGGGCTCTACAATGAGCAGTTCTTC
CSVEGLSGLYNEQFF
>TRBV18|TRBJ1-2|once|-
TGTGCCAGCTCGACTGTGGCAGATCACTATGGCTACACCTTC
CASSTVADHYGYTF
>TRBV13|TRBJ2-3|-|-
TGTGCCAGCAGCCCACAGGGTAGCACAGATACGCAGTATTTT
CASSPQGSTDTQYF
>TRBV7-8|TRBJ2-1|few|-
TGTGCCAGCAGCTTAAGGGCTCCGGGGGCTTTGCTAGCGGACACCTACAATGAGCAGTTCTTC
CASSLRAPGALLADTYNEQFF
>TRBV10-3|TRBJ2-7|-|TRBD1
TGTGCCATCAGTGAACCCCGACAGGGCGATACTTACGAGCAGTACTTC
CAISEPRQGDTYEQYF
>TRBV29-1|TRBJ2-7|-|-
TGCAGCGTTATCCAGGGCTACGAGCAGTACTTC
CSVIQGYEQYF
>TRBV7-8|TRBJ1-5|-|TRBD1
TGTGCCAGCAGCTTTCAGCCCCTAACCGACAGGGGACGCAATCAGCCCCAGCATTTT
CASSFQPLTDRGRNQPQHF
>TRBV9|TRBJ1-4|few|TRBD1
TGTGCCAGCAGCGCGAGGGGGACAGAGGGTGAAAAACTGTTTTTT
CASSARGTEGEKLFF
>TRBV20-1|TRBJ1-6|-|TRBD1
TGCAGTGCTAGGACAGGGGGGCCCCTCCACTTT
CSARTGGPLHF
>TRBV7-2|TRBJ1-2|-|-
TGTGCCAGCAGCCCCGGGAGTTGGGATGGCTACACCTTC
CASSPGSWDGYTF
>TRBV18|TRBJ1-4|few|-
TGTGCCAGCTCACCAAGGAGACAGAAAAATGAAAAACTGTTTTTT
CASSPRRQKNEKLFF
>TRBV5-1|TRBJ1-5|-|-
TGCGCCAGCAGCCCCGGTAGCAATCAGCCCCAGCATTTT
CASSPGSNQPQHF
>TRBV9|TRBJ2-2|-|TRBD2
TGTGCCAGCAGCGTCTCCGGGACTAGCGCCGGGGAGCTGTTTTTT
CASSVSGTSAGELFF
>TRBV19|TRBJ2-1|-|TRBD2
TGTGCCAGTAGTACACTAGCGGGGAACAATGAGCAGTTCTTC
CASSTLAGNNEQFF
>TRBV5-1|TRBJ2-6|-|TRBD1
TGCGCCAGCAGCTCCATGGGGACAGGGGGATCTGGGGCCAACGTCCTGACTTTC
CASSSMGTGGSGANVLTF
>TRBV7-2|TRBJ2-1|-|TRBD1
TGTGCCAGCAATTACGCGGGACAGGTCCAGAATGAGCAGTTCTTC
CASNYAGQVQNEQFF
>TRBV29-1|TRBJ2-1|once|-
TGCAGCGTGACTAGTTTCAATGAGCAGTTCTTC
CSVTSFNEQFF
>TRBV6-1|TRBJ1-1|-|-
TGTGCCAGCAGTGAACAGGGGAACACTGAAGCTTTCTTT
CASSEQGNTEAFF
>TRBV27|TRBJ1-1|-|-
TGTGCCAGTACTGGACCAGGGCCCTCTGAAGCTTTCTTT
CASTGPGPSEAFF
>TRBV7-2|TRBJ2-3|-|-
TGTGCCAGCAGCTTAGTGCAGCGGGTTGGAGATACGCAGTATTTT
CASSLVQRVGDTQYF
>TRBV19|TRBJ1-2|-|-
TGTGCCAGTAGTATTCCGAGAGGGTTAGACTATGGCTACACCTTC
CASSIPRGLDYGYTF
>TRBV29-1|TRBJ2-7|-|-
TGCAGCGTTGGTGAGGGTAACGAGCAGTACTTC
CSVGEGNEQYF
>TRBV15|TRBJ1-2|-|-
TGTGCCACCAGCAGAGATACGGGGTATGGCTACACCTTC
CATSRDTGYGYTF
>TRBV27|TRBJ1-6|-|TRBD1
TGTGCCAGCAGTCCCCGGGACAGGGGTAATTCACCCCTCCACTTT
CASSPRDRGNSPLHF
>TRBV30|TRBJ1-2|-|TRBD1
TGTGCCTGGAGGAGGACAGGGGGCCTTTATGGCTACACCTTC
CAWRRTGGLYGYTF
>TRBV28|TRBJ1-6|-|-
TGTGCCAGCAGCATCTTAGGACAGAGCCTTATGGATTCACCCCTCCACTTT
CASSILGQSLMDSPLHF
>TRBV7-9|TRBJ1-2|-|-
TGTGCCAGCAGCACTACAGGGTTTTCCACCTTC
CASSTTGFSTF
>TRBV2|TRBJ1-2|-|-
TGTGCCAGCAGCACTCAGCGGTTAATCTATGGCTACACCTTC
CASSTQRLIYGYTF
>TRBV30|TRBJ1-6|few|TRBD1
TGTGCCTGGAGTGTAAGGACAGGGGATGGTAATTCACCCCTCCACTTT
CAWSVRTGDGNSPLHF
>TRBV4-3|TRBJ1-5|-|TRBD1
TGCGCCAGCAGCCCTTCTCAACCGGACAGGATAGTGGGCGGGAATCAGCCCCAGCATTTT
CASSPSQPDRIVGGNQPQHF
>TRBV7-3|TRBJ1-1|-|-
TGTGCCAGCAGCTTAAATCGGAACACTGAAGCTTTCTTT
CASSLNRNTEAFF
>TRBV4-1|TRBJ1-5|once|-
TGCGCCAGCAGCCAAGTTACTACAGCGGAAGACGCGCCCCAGCATTTT
CASSQVTTAEDAPQHF
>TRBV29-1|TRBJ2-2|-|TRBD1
TGCAGCGGAGGGGACAGGGCCACCGGGGAGCTGTTTTTT
CSGGDRATGELFF
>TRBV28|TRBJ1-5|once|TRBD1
TGTGCCAGCAGACACAGGGGAAATAGCAATCAGCCCCAGCATTTT
CASRHRGNSNQPQHF
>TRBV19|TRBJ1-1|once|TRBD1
TGTGCCAGTAGTCCCGATGACAGGGAGGAAACTGAAGCTTTCTTT
CASSPDDREETEAFF